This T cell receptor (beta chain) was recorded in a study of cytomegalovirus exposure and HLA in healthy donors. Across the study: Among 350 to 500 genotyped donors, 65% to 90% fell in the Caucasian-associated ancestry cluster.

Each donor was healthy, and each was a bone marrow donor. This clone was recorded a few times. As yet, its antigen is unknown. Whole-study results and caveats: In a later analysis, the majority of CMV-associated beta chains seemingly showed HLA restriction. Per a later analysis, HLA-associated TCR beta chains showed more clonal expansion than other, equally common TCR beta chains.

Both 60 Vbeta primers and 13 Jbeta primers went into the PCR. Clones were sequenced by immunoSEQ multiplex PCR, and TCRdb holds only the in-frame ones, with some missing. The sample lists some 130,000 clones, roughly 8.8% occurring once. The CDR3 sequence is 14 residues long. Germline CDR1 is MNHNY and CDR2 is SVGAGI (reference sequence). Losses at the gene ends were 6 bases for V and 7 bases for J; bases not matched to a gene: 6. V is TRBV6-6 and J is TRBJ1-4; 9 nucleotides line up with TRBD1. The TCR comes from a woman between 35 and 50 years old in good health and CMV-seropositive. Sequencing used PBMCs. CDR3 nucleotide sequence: TGTGCCAGCAGCCGAGGACAGGGGAGTGAAAAACTGTTTTTT. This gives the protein CASSRGQGSEKLFF.